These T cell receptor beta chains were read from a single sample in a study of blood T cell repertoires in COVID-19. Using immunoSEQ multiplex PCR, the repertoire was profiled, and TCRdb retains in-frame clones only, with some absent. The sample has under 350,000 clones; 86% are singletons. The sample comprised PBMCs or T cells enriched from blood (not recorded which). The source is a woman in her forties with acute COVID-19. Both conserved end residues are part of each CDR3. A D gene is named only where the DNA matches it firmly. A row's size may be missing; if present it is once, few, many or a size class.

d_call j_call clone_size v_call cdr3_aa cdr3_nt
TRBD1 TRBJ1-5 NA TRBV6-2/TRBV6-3 CASSDTRDRYSNQPQHF TGTGCCAGCAGCGACACCCGGGACAGATATAGCAATCAGCCCCAGCATTTT
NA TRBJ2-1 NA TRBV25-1 CASSEERGYNEQFF TGTGCCAGCAGTGAGGAAAGGGGATACAATGAGCAGTTCTTC
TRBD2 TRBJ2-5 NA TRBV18 CASSPFASGRGTQETQYF TGTGCCAGCTCACCATTTGCTAGCGGGAGAGGAACCCAAGAGACCCAGTACTTC
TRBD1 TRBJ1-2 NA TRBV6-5 CASRRADRGQNGYTF TGTGCCAGCAGACGGGCCGACAGGGGGCAAAATGGCTACACCTTC
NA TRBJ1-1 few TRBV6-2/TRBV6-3 CASSYFKSLETEAFF TGTGCCAGCAGTTATTTTAAATCTCTGGAGACTGAAGCTTTCTTT
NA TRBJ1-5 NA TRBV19 CASSWRGTSNQPQHF TGTGCCAGTAGTTGGCGGGGAACAAGCAATCAGCCCCAGCATTTT
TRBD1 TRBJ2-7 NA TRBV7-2 CASSPRGGQGGYEQYF TGTGCCAGCAGCCCCAGGGGGGGACAGGGAGGCTACGAGCAGTACTTC
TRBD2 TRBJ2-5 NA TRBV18 CASSRLTSGRASQETQYF TGTGCCAGCTCACGACTAACTAGCGGGAGGGCTTCTCAAGAGACCCAGTACTTC
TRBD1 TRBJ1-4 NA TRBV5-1 CASSSGTGREKLFF TGCGCCAGCAGCTCCGGGACAGGCCGTGAAAAACTGTTTTTT
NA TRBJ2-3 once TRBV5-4 CASSLMPTPSSTDTQYF TGTGCCAGCAGCTTGATGCCTACTCCTTCTAGCACAGATACGCAGTATTTT
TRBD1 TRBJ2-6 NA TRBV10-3 CATGQGNHSGANVLTF TGTGCCACAGGACAGGGAAACCACTCTGGGGCCAACGTCCTGACTTTC
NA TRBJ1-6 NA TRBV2 CASSLPGGRGSPLHF TGTGCCAGCAGTCTCCCTGGGGGGAGGGGTTCACCCCTCCACTTT
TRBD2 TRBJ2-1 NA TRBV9 CASSAHHPRRRAGASYNEQFF TGTGCCAGCAGCGCCCATCACCCTCGGAGACGAGCGGGAGCATCTTACAATGAGCAGTTCTTC
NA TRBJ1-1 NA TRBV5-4 CASSWDSNTEAFF TGTGCCAGCAGCTGGGACTCGAACACTGAAGCTTTCTTT
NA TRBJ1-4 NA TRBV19 CASSVTGSQNEKLFF TGTGCCAGTAGTGTAACAGGTTCTCAAAATGAAAAACTGTTTTTT
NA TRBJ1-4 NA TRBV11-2 CASSLGTDPTNEKLFF TGTGCCAGCAGCTTAGGTACAGATCCCACTAATGAAAAACTGTTTTTT